This TCR beta chain originates from a study of early T cells in non-severe SARS-CoV-2 infection. Turning to the study itself: Chains were not paired, and sequencing was done on bulk RNA from unsorted whole blood. Study-wide results and caveats: VDJdb matches were skewed toward anti-spike CD8 T cell responses.

The TCR library protocol was used to attach unique molecular identifiers. These identifiers were attached to individual cDNA molecules. TCRdb re-called the 5' RACE reads with MiXCR, one entry per CDR3 protein. The sample records over 85,000 distinct CDR3 sequences, approximately 15% being singletons. Trimming left V 0 bases short and J 8 bases short, with 11 bases between. This CDR3 has 15 amino acids. CDR1 is LGHNA and CDR2 is YNFKEQ in the germline V gene. Only a few counts were recorded for this clonotype. Its specificity is not known. The V gene is TRBV4-2, the J gene TRBJ1-6; D gene unclear. The source material was whole blood. This sequence originates from an adult who was a healthcare worker with PCR-confirmed SARS-CoV-2 infection or an uninfected control (not recorded which). The CDR3 DNA is TGTGCCAGCAGCCAAGATCCGAAGAGGGATTCACCCCTCCACTTT. Protein product: CASSQDPKRDSPLHF.